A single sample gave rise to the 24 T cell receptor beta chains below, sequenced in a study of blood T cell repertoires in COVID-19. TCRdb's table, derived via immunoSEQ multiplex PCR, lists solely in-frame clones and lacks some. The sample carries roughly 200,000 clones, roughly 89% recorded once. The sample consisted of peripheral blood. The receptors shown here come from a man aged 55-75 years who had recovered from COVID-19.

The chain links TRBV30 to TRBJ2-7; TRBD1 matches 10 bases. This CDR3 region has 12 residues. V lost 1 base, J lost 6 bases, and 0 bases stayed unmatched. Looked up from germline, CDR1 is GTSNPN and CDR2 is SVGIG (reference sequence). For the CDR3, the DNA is TGTGCCTGGAGTGGGACAGGGGGCGAGCAGTACTTC. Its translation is CAWSGTGGEQYF.

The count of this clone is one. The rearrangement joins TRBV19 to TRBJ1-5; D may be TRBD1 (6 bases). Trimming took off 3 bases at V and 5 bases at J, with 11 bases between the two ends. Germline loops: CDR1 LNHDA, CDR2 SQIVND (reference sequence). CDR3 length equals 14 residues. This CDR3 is CASSIPQGYQPQHF. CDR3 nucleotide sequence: TGTGCCAGTAGTATCCCCCAGGGGTATCAGCCCCAGCATTTT.

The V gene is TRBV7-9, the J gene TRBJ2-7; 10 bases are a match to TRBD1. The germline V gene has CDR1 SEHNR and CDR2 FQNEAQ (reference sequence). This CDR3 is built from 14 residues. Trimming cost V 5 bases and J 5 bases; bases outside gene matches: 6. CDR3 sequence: CASSPRDRGHEQYF. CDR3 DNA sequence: TGTGCCAGCAGCCCCCGGGACAGGGGCCACGAGCAGTACTTC.

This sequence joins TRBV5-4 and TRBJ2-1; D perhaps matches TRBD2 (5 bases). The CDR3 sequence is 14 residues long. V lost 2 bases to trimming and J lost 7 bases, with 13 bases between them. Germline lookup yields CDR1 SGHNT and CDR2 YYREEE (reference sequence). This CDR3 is CASSFSGVPNEQFF. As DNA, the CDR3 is TGTGCCAGCAGCTTCTCCGGGGTTCCGAATGAGCAGTTCTTC.

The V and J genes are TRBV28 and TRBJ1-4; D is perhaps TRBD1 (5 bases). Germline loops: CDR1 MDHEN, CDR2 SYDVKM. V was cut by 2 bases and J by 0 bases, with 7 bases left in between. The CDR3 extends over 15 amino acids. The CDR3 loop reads CASSLGGSTNEKLFF. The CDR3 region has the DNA TGTGCCAGCAGTTTAGGGGGGTCAACTAATGAAAAACTGTTTTTT.

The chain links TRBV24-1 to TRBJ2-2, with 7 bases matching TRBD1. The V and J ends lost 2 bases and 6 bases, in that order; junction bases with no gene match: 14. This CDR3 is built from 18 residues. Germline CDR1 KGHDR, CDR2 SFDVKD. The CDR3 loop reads CATSDSHKTGSLAGELFF. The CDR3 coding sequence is TGTGCCACCAGTGATTCCCACAAGACAGGGTCGCTCGCCGGGGAGCTGTTTTTT.

The DNA for the CDR3 is TGTGCCTACCTACAGGGTTCAACTAATGAAAAACTGTTTTTT. Translation gives CAYLQGSTNEKLFF. V is TRBV30 and J is TRBJ1-4, with TRBD1 as a possible D gene (6 bases). The length of the CDR3 is 14 residues. Germline V CDR1 and CDR2: GTSNPN, SVGIG (reference sequence). The V end lost 7 bases, the J end lost 0 bases, and 12 bases lay between the germline ends.

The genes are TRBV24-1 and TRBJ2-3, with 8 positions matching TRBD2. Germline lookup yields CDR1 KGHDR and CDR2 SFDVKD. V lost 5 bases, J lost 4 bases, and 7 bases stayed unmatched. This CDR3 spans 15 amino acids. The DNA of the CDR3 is TGTGCCACCAGTGGGGTGGTAGCGGGGTCAGATACGCAGTATTTT. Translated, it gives CATSGVVAGSDTQYF.

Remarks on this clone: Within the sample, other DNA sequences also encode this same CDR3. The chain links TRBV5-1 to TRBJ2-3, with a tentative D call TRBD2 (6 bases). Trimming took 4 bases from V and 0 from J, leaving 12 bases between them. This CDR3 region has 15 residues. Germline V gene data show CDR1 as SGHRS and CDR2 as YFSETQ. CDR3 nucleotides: TGCGCCAGCAGCCTGGACGGGACTAGCACAGATACGCAGTATTTT. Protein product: CASSLDGTSTDTQYF.

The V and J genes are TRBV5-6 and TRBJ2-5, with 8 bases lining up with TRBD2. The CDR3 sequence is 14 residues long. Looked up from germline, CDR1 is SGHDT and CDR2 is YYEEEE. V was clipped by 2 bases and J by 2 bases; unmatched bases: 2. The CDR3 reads CASSFIAGQETQYF. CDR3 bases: TGTGCCAGCAGCTTTATAGCGGGGCAAGAGACCCAGTACTTC.

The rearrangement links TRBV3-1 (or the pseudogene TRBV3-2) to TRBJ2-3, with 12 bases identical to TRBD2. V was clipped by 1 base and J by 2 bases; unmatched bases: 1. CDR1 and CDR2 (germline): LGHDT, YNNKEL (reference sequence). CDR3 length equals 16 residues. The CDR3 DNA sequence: TGTGCCAGCAGCCAAGGGACTAGCGGGGTCACAGATACGCAGTATTTT. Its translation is CASSQGTSGVTDTQYF.

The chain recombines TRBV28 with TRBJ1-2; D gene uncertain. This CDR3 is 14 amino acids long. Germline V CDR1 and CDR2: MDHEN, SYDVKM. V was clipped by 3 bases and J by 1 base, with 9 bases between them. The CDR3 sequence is CASSFAGYNYGYTF. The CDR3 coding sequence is TGTGCCAGCAGTTTCGCAGGTTATAACTATGGCTACACCTTC.

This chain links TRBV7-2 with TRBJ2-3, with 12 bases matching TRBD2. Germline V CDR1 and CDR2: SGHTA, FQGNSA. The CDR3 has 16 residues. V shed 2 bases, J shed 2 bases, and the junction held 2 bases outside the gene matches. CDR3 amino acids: CASSLLAGGPTDTQYF. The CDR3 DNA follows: TGTGCCAGCAGCTTACTAGCGGGGGGGCCCACAGATACGCAGTATTTT.

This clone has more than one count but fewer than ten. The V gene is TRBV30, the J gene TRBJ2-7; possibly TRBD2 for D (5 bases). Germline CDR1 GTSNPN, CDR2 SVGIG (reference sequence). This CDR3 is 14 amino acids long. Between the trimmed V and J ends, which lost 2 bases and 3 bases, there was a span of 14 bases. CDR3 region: CAWSPPGRGYEQYF. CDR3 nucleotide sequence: TGTGCCTGGAGTCCCCCCGGACGGGGCTACGAGCAGTACTTC.

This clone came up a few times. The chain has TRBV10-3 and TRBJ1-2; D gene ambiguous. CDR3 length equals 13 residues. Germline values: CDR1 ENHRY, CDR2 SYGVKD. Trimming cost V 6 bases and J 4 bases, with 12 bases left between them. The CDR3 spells CAIRGGTSYGYTF. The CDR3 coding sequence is TGTGCCATCAGAGGCGGCACCTCCTATGGCTACACCTTC.

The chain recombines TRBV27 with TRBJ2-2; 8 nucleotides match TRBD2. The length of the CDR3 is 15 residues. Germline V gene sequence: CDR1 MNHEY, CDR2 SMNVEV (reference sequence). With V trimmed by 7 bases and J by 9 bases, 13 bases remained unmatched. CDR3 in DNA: TGTGCCAGCACCCCTTTTAATAGCGGGGAAAGGGAGCTGTTTTTT. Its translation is CASTPFNSGERELFF.

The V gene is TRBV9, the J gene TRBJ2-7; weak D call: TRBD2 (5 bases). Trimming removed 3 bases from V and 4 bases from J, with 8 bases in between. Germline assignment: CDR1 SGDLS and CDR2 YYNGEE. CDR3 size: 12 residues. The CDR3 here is CASSARGYEQYF. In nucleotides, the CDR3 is TGTGCCAGCAGCGCCCGGGGTTACGAGCAGTACTTC.

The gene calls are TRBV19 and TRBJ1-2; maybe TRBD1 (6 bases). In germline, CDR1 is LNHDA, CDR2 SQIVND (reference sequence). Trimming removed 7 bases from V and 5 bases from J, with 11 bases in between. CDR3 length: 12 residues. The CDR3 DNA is TGTGCCAGTAATCAACAGGGTTATGGCTACACCTTC. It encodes CASNQQGYGYTF.

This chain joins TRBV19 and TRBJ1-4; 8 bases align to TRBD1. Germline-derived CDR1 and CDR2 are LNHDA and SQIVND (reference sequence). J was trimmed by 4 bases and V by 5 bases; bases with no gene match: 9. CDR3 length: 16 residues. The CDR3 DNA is TGTGCCAGTAGTCCTAGGGGGGACAGGCGTAATGAAAAACTGTTTTTT. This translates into CASSPRGDRRNEKLFF.

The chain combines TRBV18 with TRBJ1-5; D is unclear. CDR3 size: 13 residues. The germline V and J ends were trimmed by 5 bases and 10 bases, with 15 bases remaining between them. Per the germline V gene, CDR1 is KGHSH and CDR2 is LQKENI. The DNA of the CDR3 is TGTGCCAGCTCAACGGGGTTAGGAAATCCCCAGCATTTT. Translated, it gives CASSTGLGNPQHF.

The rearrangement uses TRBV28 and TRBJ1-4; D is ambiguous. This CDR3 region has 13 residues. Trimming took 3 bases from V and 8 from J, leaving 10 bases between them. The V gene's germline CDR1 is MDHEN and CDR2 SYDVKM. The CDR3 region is CASSFRRREKLFF. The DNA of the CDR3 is TGTGCCAGCAGTTTCCGCAGGCGCGAAAAACTGTTTTTT. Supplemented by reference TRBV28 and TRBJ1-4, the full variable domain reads DVKVTQSSRYLVKRTGEKVFLECVQDMDHENMFWYRQDPGLGLRLIYFSYDVKMKEKGDIPEGYSVSREKKERFSLILESASTNQTSMYLCASSFRRREKLFFGSGTQLSVL.

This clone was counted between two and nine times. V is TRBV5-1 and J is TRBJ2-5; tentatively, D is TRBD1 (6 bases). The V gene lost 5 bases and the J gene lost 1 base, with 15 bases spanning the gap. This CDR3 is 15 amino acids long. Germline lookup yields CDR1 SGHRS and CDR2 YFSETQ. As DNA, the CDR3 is TGCGCCAGCAGGTTGATGAGGACAGTCCAAGAGACCCAGTACTTC. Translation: CASRLMRTVQETQYF.

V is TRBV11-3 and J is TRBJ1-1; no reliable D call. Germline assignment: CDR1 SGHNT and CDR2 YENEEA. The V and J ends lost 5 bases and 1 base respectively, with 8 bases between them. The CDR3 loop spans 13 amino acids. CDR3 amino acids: CASSQRENTEAFF. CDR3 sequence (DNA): TGTGCCAGCAGCCAGAGGGAGAACACTGAAGCTTTCTTT.

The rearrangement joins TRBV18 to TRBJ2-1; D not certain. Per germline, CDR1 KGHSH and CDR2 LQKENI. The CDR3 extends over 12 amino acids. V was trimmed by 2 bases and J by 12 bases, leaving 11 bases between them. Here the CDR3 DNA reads TGTGCCAGCTCACCAGAGTCTGGTGGGCAGTTCTTC. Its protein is CASSPESGGQFF.